What follows are 5 T cell receptor beta chains derived from one specimen sequenced in a study of T cell repertoires in cytomegalovirus infection. MiXCR, run by TCRdb on the reads, gives a single entry per CDR3 protein. The sample records about 110,000 distinct CDR3 sequences, around 31% being singletons. These receptors' antigens are unknown. The sequencing used CD8+ T cells from cultured PBMCs, collected from culture after CMV antigen stimulation. Receptor source: a human donor in good health (CMV status not recorded). Some clones in this sample may be carry-over from other donors' samples.

This clonotype has only a few counts. The chain uses TRBV6-1 and TRBJ2-5; 10 nucleotides agree with TRBD2. Germline lookup yields CDR1 MNHNS and CDR2 SASEGT. This CDR3 spans 18 amino acids. The junction had 9 bases not matched to a gene; V was cut back by 0 bases and J by 2 bases. The CDR3 reads CASSEATIAGGLQETQYF. CDR3 nucleotides: TGTGCCAGCAGTGAAGCGACCATAGCGGGGGGTTTACAAGAGACCCAGTACTTC.

The J gene is TRBJ2-7, the V gene TRBV19; a possible D gene is TRBD2 (5 bases). Trimming left V 3 bases short and J 3 bases short, with 15 bases between. CDR1 is LNHDA and CDR2 is SQIVND in the germline V gene (reference sequence). CDR3 size: 15 residues. CDR3 DNA: TGTGCCAGTAGTATTGTAACCTTACGGGGCTACGAGCAGTACTTC. Its protein product is CASSIVTLRGYEQYF.

As regards this clonotype: The junction departs from the called germline gene at one end, perhaps through a read error. The chain recombines TRBV5-4 with TRBJ2-5; tentatively, D is TRBD2 (7 bases). The germline gives CDR1 SGHNT, CDR2 YYREEE (reference sequence). CDR3 size: 15 residues. CDR3 amino acids: CAGSFGAGALETQYF. The CDR3 coding sequence is TGTGCCGGCAGCTTCGGGGCGGGGGCCCTTGAGACCCAGTACTTC.

The V and J genes are TRBV6-2 or TRBV6-3 and TRBJ1-2; D unresolved. The V and J ends lost 5 bases and 4 bases respectively, with 8 bases between them. The CDR3 is made up of 12 amino acids. The germline V gene has CDR1 MNHEY and CDR2 SVGEGT. The CDR3 loop is CASSDGVYGYTF. The CDR3 DNA reads TGTGCCAGCAGTGACGGGGTCTATGGCTACACCTTC.

The chain is built from TRBV11-2 and TRBJ2-1, with 7 bases that match TRBD2. The J segment lost 2 bases and the V segment lost 5 bases, leaving 9 bases of the junction unmatched. CDR3 length equals 16 residues. From germline, CDR1 is SGHAT and CDR2 FQNNGV. The CDR3 DNA sequence: TGTGCCAGCAGCCTGGGACTACGGGTACCCTACAATGAGCAGTTCTTC. Its protein is CASSLGLRVPYNEQFF. The whole variable domain, filled in from reference TRBV11-2 and TRBJ2-1, reads EAGVAQSPRYKIIEKRQSVAFWCNPISGHATLYWYQQILGQGPKLLIQFQNNGVVDDSQLPKDRFSAERLKGVDSTLKIQPAKLEDSAVYLCASSLGLRVPYNEQFFGPGTRLTVL.